A selection of T cell receptor beta chains follows, all from one sample in a study of blood T cell repertoires in COVID-19. The protocol was immunoSEQ multiplex PCR, while the TCRdb copy is restricted to in-frame clones and leaves out a portion. The profile shows roughly 200,000 clones, 86% of them singletons. What was sequenced was PBMCs or T cells enriched from blood (not recorded which). Every receptor here comes from a woman aged 35 to 49 in a cohort exposed to, infected with or recovered from COVID-19 (not recorded which). The CDR3 runs from the conserved cysteine through the conserved F or W. A D gene is named only where the DNA matches it firmly. For some rows the clone size is stated as once, few or many, or as a class when expanded; others skip it.

J,size,D,V,DNA,CDR3
TRBJ2-1,once,TRBD2,TRBV27,TGTGCCAGTGCTGTGGTTTGGGCGGGAGGGCCTTTCAATGAGCAGTTCTTC,CASAVVWAGGPFNEQFF
TRBJ1-5,.,.,TRBV28,TGTGCCAGCAATCCAGGGCTGGCTTTTCAGCCCCAGCATTTT,CASNPGLAFQPQHF
TRBJ1-5,.,.,TRBV2,TGTGCCAGCAGTGAGCAGGGTGGCAATCAGCCCCAGCATTTT,CASSEQGGNQPQHF
TRBJ1-5,.,TRBD1,TRBV5-6,TGTGCCAGCAGCTTGGGGACAGGGGGCGAAGTAGGCAATCAGCCCCAGCATTTT,CASSLGTGGEVGNQPQHF
TRBJ2-1,.,TRBD2,TRBV19,TGTGCCAGTAGTATAGTGGCGGGAGGCCCAATTTCTGGTGAGCAGTTCTTC,CASSIVAGGPISGEQFF
TRBJ2-3,.,TRBD2,TRBV4-3,TGCGCCAGCAGCCAAGGGGCGGGAGAAGGAGATACGCAGTATTTT,CASSQGAGEGDTQYF
TRBJ2-7,.,.,TRBV11-2,TGTGCCAGCAGCCGCAGGGCGAGGAACGAGCAGTACTTC,CASSRRARNEQYF
TRBJ1-1,.,TRBD1,TRBV14,TGTGCCAGCAGCCAAGATAGGGGGCGGACTGAAGCTTTCTTT,CASSQDRGRTEAFF
TRBJ1-2,.,.,TRBV2,TGTGCCAGCAGCTCAGAAGGGGTGGGGTCTCAGGGCTACACCTTC,CASSSEGVGSQGYTF
TRBJ1-1,.,.,TRBV5-1,TGCGCCAGCAGCTTCTCAGGGGTCGGAGGCACTGAAGCTTTCTTT,CASSFSGVGGTEAFF
TRBJ1-1,.,TRBD1,TRBV20-1,TGCAGTGCTTGGACAGGGGTTGCTTTCTTT,CSAWTGVAFF